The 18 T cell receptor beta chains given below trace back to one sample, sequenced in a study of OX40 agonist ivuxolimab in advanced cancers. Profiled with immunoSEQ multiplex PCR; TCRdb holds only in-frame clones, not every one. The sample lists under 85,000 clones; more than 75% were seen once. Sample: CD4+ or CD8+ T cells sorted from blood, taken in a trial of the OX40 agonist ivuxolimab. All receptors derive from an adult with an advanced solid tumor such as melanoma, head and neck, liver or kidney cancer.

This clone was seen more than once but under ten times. The chain's CDR3 is CASKEVGRSNTEAFF. CDR3 coding DNA: TGTGCCAGTAAAGAAGTAGGAAGGTCGAACACTGAAGCTTTCTTT. The chain couples TRBV19 to TRBJ1-1; D unclear. Looked up from germline, CDR1 is LNHDA and CDR2 is SQIVND (reference sequence). V lost 7 bases and J 1 base, leaving 16 bases between the germline ends. The CDR3 totals 15 residues.

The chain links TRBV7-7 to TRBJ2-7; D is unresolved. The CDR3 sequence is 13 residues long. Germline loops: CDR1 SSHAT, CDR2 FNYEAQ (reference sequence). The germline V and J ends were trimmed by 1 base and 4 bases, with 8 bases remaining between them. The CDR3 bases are TGTGCCAGCAGCTTAGACCTCGGGTACGAGCAGTACTTC. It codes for CASSLDLGYEQYF.

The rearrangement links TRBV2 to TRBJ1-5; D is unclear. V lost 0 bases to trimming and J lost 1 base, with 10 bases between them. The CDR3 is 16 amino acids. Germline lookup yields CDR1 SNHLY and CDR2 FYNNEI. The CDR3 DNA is TGTGCCAGCAGTGAAGCGCCCGAGTACAGCAATCAGCCCCAGCATTTT. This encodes CASSEAPEYSNQPQHF.

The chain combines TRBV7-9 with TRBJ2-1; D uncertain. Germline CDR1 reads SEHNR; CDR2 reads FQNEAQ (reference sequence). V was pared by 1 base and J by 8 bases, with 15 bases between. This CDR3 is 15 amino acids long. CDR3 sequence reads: CASSLGGRLGDEQFF. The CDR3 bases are TGTGCCAGCAGCTTAGGGGGTCGTCTAGGAGATGAGCAGTTCTTC.

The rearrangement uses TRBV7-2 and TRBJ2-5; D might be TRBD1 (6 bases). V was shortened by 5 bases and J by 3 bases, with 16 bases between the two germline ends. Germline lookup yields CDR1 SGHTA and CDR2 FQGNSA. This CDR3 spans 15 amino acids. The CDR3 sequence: CASSRKSGGEETQYF. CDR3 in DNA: TGTGCCAGCAGCCGTAAAAGTGGGGGCGAAGAGACCCAGTACTTC.

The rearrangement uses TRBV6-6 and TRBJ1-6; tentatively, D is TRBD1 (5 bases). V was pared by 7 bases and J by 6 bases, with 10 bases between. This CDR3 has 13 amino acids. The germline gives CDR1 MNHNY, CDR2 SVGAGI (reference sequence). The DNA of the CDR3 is TGTGCCAGCAACTCAGGGCTTAATTCACCCCTCCACTTT. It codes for CASNSGLNSPLHF.

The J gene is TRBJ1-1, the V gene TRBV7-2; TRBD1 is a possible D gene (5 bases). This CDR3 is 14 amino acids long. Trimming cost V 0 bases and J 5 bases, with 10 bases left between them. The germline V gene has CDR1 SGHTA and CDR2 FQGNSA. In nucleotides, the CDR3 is TGTGCCAGCAGCTTAGCTCGGGCAGGGACTGAAGCTTTCTTT. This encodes CASSLARAGTEAFF.

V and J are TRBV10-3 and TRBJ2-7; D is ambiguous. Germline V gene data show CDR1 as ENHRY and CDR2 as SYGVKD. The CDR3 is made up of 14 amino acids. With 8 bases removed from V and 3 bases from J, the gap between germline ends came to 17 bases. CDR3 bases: TGTGCCATCTCGACGGAGCCTATAAGCTACGAGCAGTACTTC. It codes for CAISTEPISYEQYF.

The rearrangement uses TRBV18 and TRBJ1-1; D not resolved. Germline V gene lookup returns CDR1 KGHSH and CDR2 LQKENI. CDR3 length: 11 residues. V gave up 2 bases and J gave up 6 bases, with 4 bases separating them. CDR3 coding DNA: TGTGCCAGCTCACCAGGACCTGAAGCTTTCTTT. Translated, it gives CASSPGPEAFF.

For the CDR3, the DNA is TGTGCCAGCAGGCGGAACGGAGAAGCTTTCTTT. Translated, it gives CASRRNGEAFF. This chain joins TRBV5-6 and TRBJ1-1; D unresolved. This CDR3 is built from 11 residues. The germline gives CDR1 SGHDT, CDR2 YYEEEE. The V gene lost 5 bases and the J gene lost 8 bases, with 10 bases spanning the gap.

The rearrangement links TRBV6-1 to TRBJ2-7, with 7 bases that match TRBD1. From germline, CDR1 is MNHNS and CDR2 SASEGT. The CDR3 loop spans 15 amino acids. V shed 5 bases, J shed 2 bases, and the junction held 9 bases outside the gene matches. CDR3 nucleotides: TGTGCCAGCAGTCGTGAGGGACAGTCAACCTACGAGCAGTACTTC. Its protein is CASSREGQSTYEQYF.

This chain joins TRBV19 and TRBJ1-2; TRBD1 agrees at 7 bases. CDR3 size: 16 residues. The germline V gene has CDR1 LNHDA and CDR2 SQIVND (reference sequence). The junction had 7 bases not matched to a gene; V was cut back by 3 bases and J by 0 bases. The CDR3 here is CASSMLGQGANYGYTF. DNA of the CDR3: TGTGCCAGTAGTATGCTAGGGCAGGGGGCTAACTATGGCTACACCTTC.

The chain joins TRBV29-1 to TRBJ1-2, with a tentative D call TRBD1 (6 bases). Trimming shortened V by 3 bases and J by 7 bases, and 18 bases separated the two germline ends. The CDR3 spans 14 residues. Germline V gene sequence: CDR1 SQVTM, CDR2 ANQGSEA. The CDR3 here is CSVDLRGASGGYTF. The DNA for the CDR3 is TGCAGCGTTGACCTCCGGGGGGCTAGTGGTGGCTACACCTTC.

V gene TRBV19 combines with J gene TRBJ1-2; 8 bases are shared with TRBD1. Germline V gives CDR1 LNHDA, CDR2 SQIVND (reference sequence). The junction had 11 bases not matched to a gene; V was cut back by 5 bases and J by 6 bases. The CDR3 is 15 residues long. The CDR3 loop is CASSSNRDRTHGYTF. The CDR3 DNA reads TGTGCCAGTAGTTCAAACCGGGACAGGACCCATGGCTACACCTTC.

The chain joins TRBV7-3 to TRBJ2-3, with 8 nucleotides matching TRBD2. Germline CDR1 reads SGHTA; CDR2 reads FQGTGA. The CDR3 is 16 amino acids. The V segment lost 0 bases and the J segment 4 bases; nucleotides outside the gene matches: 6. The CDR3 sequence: CASSLTGGAGSDTQYF. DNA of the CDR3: TGTGCCAGCAGCTTAACCGGGGGGGCCGGGTCAGATACGCAGTATTTT.

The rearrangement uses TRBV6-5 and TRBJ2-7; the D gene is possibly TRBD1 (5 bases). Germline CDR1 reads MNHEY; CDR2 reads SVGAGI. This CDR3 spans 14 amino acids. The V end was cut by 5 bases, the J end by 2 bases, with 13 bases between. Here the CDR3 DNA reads TGTGCCAGCAGTCAGGGCCCAGACACCTACGAGCAGTACTTC. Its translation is CASSQGPDTYEQYF.

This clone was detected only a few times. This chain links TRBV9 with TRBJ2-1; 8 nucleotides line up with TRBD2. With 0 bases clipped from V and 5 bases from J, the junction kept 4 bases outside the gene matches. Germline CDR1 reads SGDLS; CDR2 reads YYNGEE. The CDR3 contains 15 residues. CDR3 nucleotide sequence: TGTGCCAGCAGCGTAGCCAGCGGGGGAAACAATGAGCAGTTCTTC. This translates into CASSVASGGNNEQFF.

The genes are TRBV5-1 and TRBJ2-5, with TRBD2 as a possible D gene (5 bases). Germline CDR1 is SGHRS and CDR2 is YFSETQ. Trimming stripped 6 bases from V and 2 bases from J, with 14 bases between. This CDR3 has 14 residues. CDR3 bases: TGCGCCAGCAAACGAGGGTCCGAGCAAGAGACCCAGTACTTC. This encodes CASKRGSEQETQYF. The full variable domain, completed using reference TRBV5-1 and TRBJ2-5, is KAGVTQTPRYLIKTRGQQVTLSCSPISGHRSVSWYQQTPGQGLQFLFEYFSETQRNKGNFPGRFSGRQFSNSRSEMNVSTLELGDSALYLCASKRGSEQETQYFGPGTRLLVL.